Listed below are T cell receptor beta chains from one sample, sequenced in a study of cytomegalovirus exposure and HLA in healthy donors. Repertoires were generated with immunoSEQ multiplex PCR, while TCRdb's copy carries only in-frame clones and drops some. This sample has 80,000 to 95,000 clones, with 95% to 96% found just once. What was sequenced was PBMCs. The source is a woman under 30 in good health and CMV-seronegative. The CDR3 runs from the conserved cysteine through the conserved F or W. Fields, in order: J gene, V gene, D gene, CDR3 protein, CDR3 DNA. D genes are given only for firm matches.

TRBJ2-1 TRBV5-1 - CASSLVAADEQFF TGCGCCAGCAGCTTGGTTGCGGCAGATGAGCAGTTCTTC
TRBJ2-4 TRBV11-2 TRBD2 CASSVGAGVLDIQYF TGTGCCAGCAGCGTAGGAGCGGGAGTCTTAGACATTCAGTACTTC
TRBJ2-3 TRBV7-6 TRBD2 CASSTPGLDSDTQYF TGTGCCAGCAGCACCCCGGGACTAGATTCAGATACGCAGTATTTT
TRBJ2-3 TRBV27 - CASGLSSTDTQYF TGTGCCAGCGGACTCTCTAGCACAGATACGCAGTATTTT
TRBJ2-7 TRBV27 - CASSDMAGRSYEQYF TGTGCCAGCAGTGACATGGCGGGGAGATCGTACGAGCAGTACTTC
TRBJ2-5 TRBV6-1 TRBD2 CASNGLGRTQYF TGTGCCAGCAACGGACTAGGGAGGACCCAGTACTTC
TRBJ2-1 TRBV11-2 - CASSPDGGSYNEQFF TGTGCCAGCAGCCCGGACGGGGGCTCCTACAATGAGCAGTTCTTC
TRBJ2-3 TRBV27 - CASPLNGGGDSPSTQYF TGTGCCAGCCCCCTTAACGGGGGTGGGGACTCCCCCTCTACGCAGTATTTT
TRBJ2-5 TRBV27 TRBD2 CASSRRLASINSGETQYF TGTGCCAGCAGTCGCCGACTAGCGTCTATTAACAGTGGAGAGACCCAGTACTTC
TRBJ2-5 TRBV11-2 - CASSLLETQYF TGTGCCAGCAGCTTACTGGAGACCCAGTACTTC
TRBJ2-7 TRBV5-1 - CASSLAGSTHEQYF TGCGCCAGCAGCTTGGCAGGGTCCACCCACGAGCAGTACTTC
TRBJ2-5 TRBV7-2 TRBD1 CASSLWTGEGETQYF TGTGCCAGCAGCTTATGGACAGGGGAAGGAGAGACCCAGTACTTC
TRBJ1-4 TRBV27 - CASSFLPGGTLNEKLFF TGTGCCAGCAGTTTTCTTCCCGGGGGGACCTTAAATGAAAAACTGTTTTTT
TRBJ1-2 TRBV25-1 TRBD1 CASSSGTGGPYGYTF TGTGCCAGCAGTAGCGGGACAGGGGGCCCCTATGGCTACACCTTC
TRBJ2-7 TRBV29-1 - CSVGAGWEQYF TGCAGCGTTGGGGCAGGGTGGGAGCAGTACTTC